A selection of T cell receptor beta chains follows, all from one sample in a study of cytomegalovirus exposure and HLA in healthy donors. Here immunoSEQ multiplex PCR was the method, and the copy in TCRdb shows in-frame clones only, minus some. The repertoire table contains 30,000 to 35,000 clones. Input material: PBMCs. These receptors were obtained from a woman in her thirties or forties in good health and CMV-seropositive. Each CDR3 is given with its conserved first and last residue. Fields, in order: D gene, V gene, J gene, CDR3 protein, CDR3 DNA. D genes are given only for firm matches.

-	TRBV9	TRBJ1-3	CASSVLGAGNTIYF	TGTGCCAGCAGCGTACTAGGGGCTGGAAACACCATATATTTT
TRBD1	TRBV18	TRBJ1-2	CASSPLGQGMNGYTF	TGTGCCAGCTCACCGCTCGGACAGGGCATGAACGGCTACACCTTC
TRBD1	TRBV7-9	TRBJ1-1	CASSPGQTNTEAFF	TGTGCCAGCAGCCCGGGACAGACGAACACTGAAGCTTTCTTT
TRBD1	TRBV18	TRBJ1-2	CASSPGTEYGYTF	TGTGCCAGCTCACCCGGGACAGAGTATGGCTACACCTTC
-	TRBV5-5	TRBJ1-4	CASSFMTGVWEKLFF	TGTGCCAGCAGCTTCATGACGGGGGTTTGGGAAAAACTGTTTTTT
TRBD1	TRBV2	TRBJ1-2	CASRGQGPRYGYTF	TGTGCCAGCAGGGGACAGGGGCCTAGGTATGGCTACACCTTC
TRBD2	TRBV19	TRBJ2-5	CASSPLAGGGETQYF	TGTGCCAGTAGTCCCTTAGCGGGAGGAGGAGAGACCCAGTACTTC
TRBD2	TRBV2	TRBJ2-1	CASSTTSAGYNEQFF	TGTGCCAGCAGTACGACTAGCGCCGGCTACAATGAGCAGTTCTTC
TRBD2	TRBV30	TRBJ2-7	CAWSVAGGISYEQYF	TGTGCCTGGAGCGTGGCGGGAGGGATCTCCTACGAGCAGTACTTC
TRBD1	TRBV6-1	TRBJ1-1	CASSRPGQGNTEAFF	TGTGCCAGCAGTCGCCCGGGACAGGGGAACACTGAAGCTTTCTTT